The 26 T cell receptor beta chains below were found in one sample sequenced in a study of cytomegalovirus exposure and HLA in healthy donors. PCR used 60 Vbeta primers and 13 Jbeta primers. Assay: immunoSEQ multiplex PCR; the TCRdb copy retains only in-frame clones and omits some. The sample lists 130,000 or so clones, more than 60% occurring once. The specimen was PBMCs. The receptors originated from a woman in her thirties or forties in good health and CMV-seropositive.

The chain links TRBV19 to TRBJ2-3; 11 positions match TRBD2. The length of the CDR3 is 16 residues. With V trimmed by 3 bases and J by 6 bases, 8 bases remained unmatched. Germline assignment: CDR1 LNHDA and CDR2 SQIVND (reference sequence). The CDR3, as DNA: TGTGCCAGTAGTATTCATCTTACTAGCGGGAGCGATACGCAGTATTTT. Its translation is CASSIHLTSGSDTQYF.

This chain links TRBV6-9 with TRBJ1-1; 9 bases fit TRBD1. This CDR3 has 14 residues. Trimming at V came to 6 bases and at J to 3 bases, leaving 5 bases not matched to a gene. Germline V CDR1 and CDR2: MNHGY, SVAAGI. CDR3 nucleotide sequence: TGTGCCAGCAGGGGACAGGGCGGCCACACTGAAGCTTTCTTT. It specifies CASRGQGGHTEAFF.

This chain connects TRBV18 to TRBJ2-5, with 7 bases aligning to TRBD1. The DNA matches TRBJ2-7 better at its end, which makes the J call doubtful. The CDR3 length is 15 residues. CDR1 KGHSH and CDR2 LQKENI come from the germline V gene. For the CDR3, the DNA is TGTGCCAGCTCACCACCTACAGGGGAATACTACGAGCAGTACTTC. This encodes CASSPPTGEYYEQYF.

CDR3 amino acids: CASRRQGAPDTQYF. The CDR3 nucleotides are TGTGCCAGTAGGAGACAGGGGGCGCCTGATACGCAGTATTTT. The chain joins TRBV19 to TRBJ2-3; TRBD1 agrees at 10 bases. V shed 6 bases and J 6 bases; nucleotides not matched to a gene: 6. CDR1 LNHDA and CDR2 SQIVND come from the germline V gene (reference sequence). This CDR3 comprises 14 residues.

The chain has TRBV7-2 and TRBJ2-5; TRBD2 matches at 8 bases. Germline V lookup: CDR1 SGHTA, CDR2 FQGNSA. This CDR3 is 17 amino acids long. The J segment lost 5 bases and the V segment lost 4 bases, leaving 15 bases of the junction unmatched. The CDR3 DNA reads TGTGCCAGCAGCTCCCTGGTCGGGGGGGCCCGGTGGGAGACCCAGTACTTC. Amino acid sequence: CASSSLVGGARWETQYF.

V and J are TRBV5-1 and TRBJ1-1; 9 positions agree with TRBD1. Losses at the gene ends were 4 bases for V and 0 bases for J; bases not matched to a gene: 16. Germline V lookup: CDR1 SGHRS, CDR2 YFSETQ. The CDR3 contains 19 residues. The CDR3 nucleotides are TGCGCCAGCAGCCCTGATCCGGGACAGGGTATAGGAATGAACACTGAAGCTTTCTTT. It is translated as CASSPDPGQGIGMNTEAFF.

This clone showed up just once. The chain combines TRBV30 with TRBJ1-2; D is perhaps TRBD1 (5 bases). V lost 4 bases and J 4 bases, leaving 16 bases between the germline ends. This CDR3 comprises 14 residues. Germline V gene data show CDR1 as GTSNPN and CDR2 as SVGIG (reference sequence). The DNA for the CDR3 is TGTGCCTGGACCGAGGACATTTCTAGCTATGGCTACACCTTC. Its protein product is CAWTEDISSYGYTF. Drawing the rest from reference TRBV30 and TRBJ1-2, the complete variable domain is SQTIHQWPATLVQPVGSPLSLECTVEGTSNPNLYWYRQAAGRGLQLLFYSVGIGQISSEVPQNLSASRPQDRQFILSSKKLLLSDSGFYLCAWTEDISSYGYTFGSGTRLTVV.

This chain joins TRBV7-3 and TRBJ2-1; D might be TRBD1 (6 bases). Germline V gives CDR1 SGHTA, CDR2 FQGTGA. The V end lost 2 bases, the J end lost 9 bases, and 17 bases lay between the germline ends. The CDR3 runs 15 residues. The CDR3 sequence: CASSLFAAVGAEQFF. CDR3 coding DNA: TGTGCCAGCAGCTTATTTGCCGCTGTGGGGGCTGAGCAGTTCTTC.

In DNA form, the CDR3 reads TGTGCCAGCAGTTTTCTCGGTATGGAGACCCAGTACTTC. This gives the protein CASSFLGMETQYF. The chain carries TRBV27 and TRBJ2-5; no reliable D call. The V gene's germline CDR1 is MNHEY and CDR2 SMNVEV (reference sequence). V lost 3 bases and J 5 bases, leaving 10 bases between the germline ends. The CDR3 is 13 amino acids.

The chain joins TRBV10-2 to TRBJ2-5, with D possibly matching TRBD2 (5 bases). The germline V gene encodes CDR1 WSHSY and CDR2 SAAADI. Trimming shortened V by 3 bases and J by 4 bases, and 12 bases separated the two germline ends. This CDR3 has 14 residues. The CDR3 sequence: CASSDEGWGETQYF. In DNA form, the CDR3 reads TGCGCCAGCAGTGATGAGGGTTGGGGAGAGACCCAGTACTTC.

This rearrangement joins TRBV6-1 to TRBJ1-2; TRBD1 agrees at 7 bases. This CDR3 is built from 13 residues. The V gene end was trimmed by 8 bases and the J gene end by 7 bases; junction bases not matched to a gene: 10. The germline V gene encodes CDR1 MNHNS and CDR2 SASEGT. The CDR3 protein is CASADRVVSGYTF. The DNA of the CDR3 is TGTGCCAGCGCCGACAGGGTCGTCAGTGGCTACACCTTC.

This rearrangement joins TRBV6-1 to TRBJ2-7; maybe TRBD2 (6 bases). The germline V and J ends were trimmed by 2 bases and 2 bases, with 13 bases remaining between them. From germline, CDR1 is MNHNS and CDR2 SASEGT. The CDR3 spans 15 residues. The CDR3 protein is CASSERDGSAYEQYF. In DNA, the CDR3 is TGTGCCAGCAGTGAACGAGACGGGAGCGCCTACGAGCAGTACTTC.

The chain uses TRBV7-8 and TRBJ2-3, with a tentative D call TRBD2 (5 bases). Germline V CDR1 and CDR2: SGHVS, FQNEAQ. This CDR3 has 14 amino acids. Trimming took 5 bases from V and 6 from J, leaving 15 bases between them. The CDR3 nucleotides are TGTGCCAGCAGCCTTGGGTCCTTAGCGGATACGCAGTATTTT. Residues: CASSLGSLADTQYF.

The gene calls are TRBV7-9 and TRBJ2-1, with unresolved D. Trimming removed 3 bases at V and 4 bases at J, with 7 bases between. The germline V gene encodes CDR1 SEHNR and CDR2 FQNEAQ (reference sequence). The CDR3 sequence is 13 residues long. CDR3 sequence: CASSFREYNEQFF. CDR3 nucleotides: TGTGCCAGCAGCTTTCGCGAGTACAATGAGCAGTTCTTC. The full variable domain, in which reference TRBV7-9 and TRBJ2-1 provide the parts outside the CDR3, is DTGVSQNPRHKITKRGQNVTFRCDPISEHNRLYWYRQTLGQGPEFLTYFQNEAQLEKSRLLSDRFSAERPKGSFSTLEIQRTEQGDSAMYLCASSFREYNEQFFGPGTRLTVL.

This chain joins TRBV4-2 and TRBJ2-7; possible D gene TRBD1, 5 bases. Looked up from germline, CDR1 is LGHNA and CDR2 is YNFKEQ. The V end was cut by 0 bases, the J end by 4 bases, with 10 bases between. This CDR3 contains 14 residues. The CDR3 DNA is TGTGCCAGCAGCCAAGAAGGGGTAGGGTACGAGCAGTACTTC. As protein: CASSQEGVGYEQYF.

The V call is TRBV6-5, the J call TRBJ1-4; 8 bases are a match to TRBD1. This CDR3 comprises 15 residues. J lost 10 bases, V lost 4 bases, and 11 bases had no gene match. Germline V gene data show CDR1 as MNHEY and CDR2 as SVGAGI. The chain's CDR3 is CASSWGGQGIAKLFF. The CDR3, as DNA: TGTGCCAGCAGTTGGGGCGGACAGGGTATAGCAAAACTGTTTTTT.

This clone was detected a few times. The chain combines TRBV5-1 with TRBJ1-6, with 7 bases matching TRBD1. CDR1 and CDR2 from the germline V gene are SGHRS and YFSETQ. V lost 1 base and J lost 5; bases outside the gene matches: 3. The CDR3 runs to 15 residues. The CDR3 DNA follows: TGCGCCAGCAGCTTGAGGGACAGCAATAATTCACCCCTCCACTTT. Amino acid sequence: CASSLRDSNNSPLHF. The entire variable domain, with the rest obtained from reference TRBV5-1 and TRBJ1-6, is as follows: KAGVTQTPRYLIKTRGQQVTLSCSPISGHRSVSWYQQTPGQGLQFLFEYFSETQRNKGNFPGRFSGRQFSNSRSEMNVSTLELGDSALYLCASSLRDSNNSPLHFGNGTRLTVT.

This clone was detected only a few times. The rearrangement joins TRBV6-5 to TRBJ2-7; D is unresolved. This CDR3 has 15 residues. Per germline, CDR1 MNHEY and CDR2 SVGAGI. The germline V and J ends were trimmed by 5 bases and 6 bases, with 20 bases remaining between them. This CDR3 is CASSGLSGPTSEQYF. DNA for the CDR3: TGTGCCAGCAGTGGCCTATCGGGTCCTACCTCCGAGCAGTACTTC.

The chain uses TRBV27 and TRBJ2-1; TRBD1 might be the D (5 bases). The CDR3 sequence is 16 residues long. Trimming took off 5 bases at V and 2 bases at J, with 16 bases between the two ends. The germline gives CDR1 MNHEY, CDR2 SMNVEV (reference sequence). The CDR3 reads CASSPRQDTAYNEQFF. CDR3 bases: TGTGCCAGCAGTCCCCGGCAGGACACCGCCTACAATGAGCAGTTCTTC.

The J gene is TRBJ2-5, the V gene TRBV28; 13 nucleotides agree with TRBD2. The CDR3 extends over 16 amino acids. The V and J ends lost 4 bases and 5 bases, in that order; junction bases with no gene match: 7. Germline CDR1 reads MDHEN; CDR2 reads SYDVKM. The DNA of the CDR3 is TGTGCCAGCAGTTCGGGACTAGCGGGACCAGTGGAGACCCAGTACTTC. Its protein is CASSSGLAGPVETQYF.

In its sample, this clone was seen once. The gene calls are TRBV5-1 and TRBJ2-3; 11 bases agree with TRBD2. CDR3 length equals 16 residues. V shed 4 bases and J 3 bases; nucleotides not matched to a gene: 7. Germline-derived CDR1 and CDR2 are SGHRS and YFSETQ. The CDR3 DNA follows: TGCGCCAGCAGCAAGGGACTAGCGGCGGGGACAGATACGCAGTATTTT. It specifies CASSKGLAAGTDTQYF. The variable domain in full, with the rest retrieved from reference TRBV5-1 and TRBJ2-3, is KAGVTQTPRYLIKTRGQQVTLSCSPISGHRSVSWYQQTPGQGLQFLFEYFSETQRNKGNFPGRFSGRQFSNSRSEMNVSTLELGDSALYLCASSKGLAAGTDTQYFGPGTRLTVL.

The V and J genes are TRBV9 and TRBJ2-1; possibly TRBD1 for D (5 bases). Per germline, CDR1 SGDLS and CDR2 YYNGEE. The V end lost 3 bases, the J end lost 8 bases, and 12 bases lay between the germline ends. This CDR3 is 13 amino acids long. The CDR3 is CASSAGVGDEQFF. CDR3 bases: TGTGCCAGCAGCGCCGGCGTAGGGGATGAGCAGTTCTTC.

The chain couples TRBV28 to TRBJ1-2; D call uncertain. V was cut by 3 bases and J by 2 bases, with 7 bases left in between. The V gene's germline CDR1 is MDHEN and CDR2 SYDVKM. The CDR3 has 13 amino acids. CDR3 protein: CASSFDINYGYTF. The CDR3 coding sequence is TGTGCCAGCAGTTTTGACATCAACTATGGCTACACCTTC.

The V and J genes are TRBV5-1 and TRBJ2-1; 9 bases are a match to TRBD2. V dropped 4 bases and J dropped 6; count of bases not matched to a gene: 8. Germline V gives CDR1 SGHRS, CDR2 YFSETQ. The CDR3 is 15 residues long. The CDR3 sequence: CASSPERGAINEQFF. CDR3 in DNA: TGCGCCAGCAGCCCAGAGCGGGGGGCTATCAATGAGCAGTTCTTC.

This CDR3 is CASRADRGTPEAFF. CDR3 DNA: TGTGCCAGTAGGGCAGACAGGGGTACCCCTGAAGCTTTCTTT. The gene calls are TRBV19 and TRBJ1-1, with TRBD1 matching over 8 bases. V shed 6 bases and J 6 bases; nucleotides not matched to a gene: 9. The CDR3 totals 14 residues. The V gene's germline CDR1 is LNHDA and CDR2 SQIVND (reference sequence).

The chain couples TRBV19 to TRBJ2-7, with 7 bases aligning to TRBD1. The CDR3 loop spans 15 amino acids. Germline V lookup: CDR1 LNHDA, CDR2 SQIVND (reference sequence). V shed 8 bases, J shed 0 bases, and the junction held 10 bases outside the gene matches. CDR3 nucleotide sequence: TGTGCCAGTTCCTTCCGACAGGGTGGCTCCTACGAGCAGTACTTC. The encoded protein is CASSFRQGGSYEQYF.